A selection of T cell receptor beta chains follows, all from one sample in a study of T-cell memory formation after mild COVID-19. A single record per CDR3 protein comes from TCRdb applying MiXCR to the 5' RACE reads. Found here are roughly 620,000 distinct CDR3 sequences, roughly 17% of them singletons; the top ten hold 12%. What was sequenced was PBMCs or a T cell subset sorted from them (not recorded which). All receptors come from an adult woman who had mild COVID-19 (a few samples of this study predate the infection). Cell type and time point are not known. CDR3s include the opening cysteine and the closing phenylalanine or tryptophan. Fields, in order: D gene, J gene, clone size, V gene, CDR3 DNA, CDR3 protein. D genes are given only for firm matches. Clone size, where shown, is once, few, many, or a class for clones that have expanded.

D: -
J: TRBJ2-1
size: -
V: TRBV15
DNA: TGTGCCACCAGCAGAGATCGTCGCGGGCCGTCCTACAATGAGCAGTTCTTC
CDR3: CATSRDRRGPSYNEQFF

D: -
J: TRBJ2-5
size: few
V: TRBV7-9
DNA: TGTGCCAGCAGCTTAGCTTCTGTGAAAGAGACCCAGTACTTC
CDR3: CASSLASVKETQYF

D: -
J: TRBJ2-5
size: -
V: TRBV11-2
DNA: TGTGCCAGCAGCTCCCCTCGGGAACAAGAGACCCAGTACTTC
CDR3: CASSSPREQETQYF

D: -
J: TRBJ1-1
size: -
V: TRBV4-2
DNA: TGTGCCAGCAGCCAAGTTATGAGTCGAGGCACTGAAGCTTTCTTT
CDR3: CASSQVMSRGTEAFF

D: TRBD2
J: TRBJ2-7
size: many
V: TRBV12-3/TRBV12-4
DNA: TGTGCCAGCATGCCGGGACTAGCGGTCTACGAGCAGTACTTC
CDR3: CASMPGLAVYEQYF

D: TRBD1
J: TRBJ2-5
size: -
V: TRBV5-6
DNA: TGTGCCAGCAGCTCAACAGGGGGCAGTTGGGAGACCCAGTACTTC
CDR3: CASSSTGGSWETQYF

D: -
J: TRBJ1-1
size: -
V: TRBV6-6
DNA: TGTGCCAGCAGTAAAATCAATTGGACGCTTACTGAAGCTTTCTTT
CDR3: CASSKINWTLTEAFF

D: TRBD1
J: TRBJ1-2
size: -
V: TRBV10-3
DNA: TGTGCCATCACCCTTACAGGGGGCTCCCCCCCTGACTATGGCTACACCTTC
CDR3: CAITLTGGSPPDYGYTF

D: TRBD1
J: TRBJ2-3
size: many
V: TRBV5-1
DNA: TGCGCCAGCAGCTTAAGGACAGGGGGCGCGGATACGCAGTATTTT
CDR3: CASSLRTGGADTQYF

D: TRBD1
J: TRBJ1-1
size: few
V: TRBV6-1
DNA: TGTGCCAGCAGCCCCAGGGCAGGGACAGGGCAAACTGAAGCTTTCTTT
CDR3: CASSPRAGTGQTEAFF

D: -
J: TRBJ2-7
size: few
V: TRBV3-1
DNA: TGTGCCAGCAGCCAAGATGTGTCAGACGACTTCTCCTACGAGCAGTACTTC
CDR3: CASSQDVSDDFSYEQYF

D: -
J: TRBJ1-1
size: once
V: TRBV11-2
DNA: TGTGCCAGCAGCTTTGGACGGACCAGCAGGATCACTGAAGCTTTCTTT
CDR3: CASSFGRTSRITEAFF

D: TRBD2
J: TRBJ2-2
size: -
V: TRBV20-1
DNA: TGCAGTGCTAGACTAGCGGGAGGTAACACCGGGGAGCTGTTTTTT
CDR3: CSARLAGGNTGELFF

D: -
J: TRBJ2-7
size: many
V: TRBV5-1
DNA: TGCGCCAGCAGCCAACAGGGATCTTCCTACGAGCAGTACTTC
CDR3: CASSQQGSSYEQYF

D: -
J: TRBJ1-5
size: few
V: TRBV6-6
DNA: TGTGCCAGCAGACCGACGGATAGGAATTCGGGGGCCCAGCATTTT
CDR3: CASRPTDRNSGAQHF

D: -
J: TRBJ1-1
size: -
V: TRBV7-9
DNA: TGTGCCAGCAGCTTAGCGGACAGGAACACTGAAGCTTTCTTT
CDR3: CASSLADRNTEAFF

D: TRBD1
J: TRBJ1-6
size: -
V: TRBV25-1
DNA: TGTGCCAGCAGTGTTCAGGGGGCTTCACCCCTCCACTTT
CDR3: CASSVQGASPLHF

D: -
J: TRBJ1-1
size: -
V: TRBV4-3
DNA: TGCGCCAGCAGCCAAGATGGGGGCGGCACTGAAGCTTTCTTT
CDR3: CASSQDGGGTEAFF

D: -
J: TRBJ2-1
size: few
V: TRBV29-1
DNA: TGCAGCGTTGGGAGGGTAGAGGTGGGTGAGCAGTTCTTC
CDR3: CSVGRVEVGEQFF

D: TRBD2
J: TRBJ2-3
size: -
V: TRBV7-2
DNA: TGTGCCAGCAGCGCCGGACTAGCGGCAGATACGCAGTATTTT
CDR3: CASSAGLAADTQYF

D: -
J: TRBJ2-7
size: few
V: TRBV2
DNA: TGTGCCAGCAGTGACCTCAGATACGAGCAGTACTTC
CDR3: CASSDLRYEQYF

D: -
J: TRBJ1-5
size: few
V: TRBV6-6
DNA: TGTGCCAGCAGTTACTCGGGGCGTCCGGGGAGCAATCAGCCCCAGCATTTT
CDR3: CASSYSGRPGSNQPQHF

D: -
J: TRBJ2-1
size: -
V: TRBV14
DNA: TGTGCCAGCAGCCCCGGAAGGGGGTTCTCCTACAATGAGCAGTTCTTC
CDR3: CASSPGRGFSYNEQFF

D: TRBD2
J: TRBJ2-7
size: -
V: TRBV20-1
DNA: TGCAGTGCTAGTTCTAGCGGGAGGAGGTACGAGCAGTACTTC
CDR3: CSASSSGRRYEQYF

D: -
J: TRBJ2-5
size: few
V: TRBV7-6
DNA: TGTGCCAGCAGCTTACTTGACTCTCGCCAAGAGACCCAGTACTTC
CDR3: CASSLLDSRQETQYF

D: TRBD1
J: TRBJ1-2
size: -
V: TRBV20-1
DNA: TGCAGTGCTAACCCATTACAGGGGCTGGATAACTATGGCTACACCTTC
CDR3: CSANPLQGLDNYGYTF

D: -
J: TRBJ1-5
size: few
V: TRBV7-2
DNA: TGTGCCAGCAACCAACAGGGATGGGGCAATCAGCCCCAGCATTTT
CDR3: CASNQQGWGNQPQHF

D: TRBD2
J: TRBJ2-1
size: few
V: TRBV7-9
DNA: TGTGCCAGCAGCTTTAGCGGGAGTTCCGATGAGCAGTTCTTC
CDR3: CASSFSGSSDEQFF

D: -
J: TRBJ2-3
size: few
V: TRBV6-5
DNA: TGTGCCAGCAGTCAAGCACACACAGATACGCAGTATTTT
CDR3: CASSQAHTDTQYF

D: -
J: TRBJ1-5
size: few
V: TRBV24-1
DNA: TGTGCCACCAGTGTTACAGGGATTCAGCCCCAGCATTTT
CDR3: CATSVTGIQPQHF

D: TRBD1
J: TRBJ2-1
size: -
V: TRBV9
DNA: TGTGCCAGCAGCGTCGGACAGGGGTGGGTTTTGGACAATGAGCAGTTCTTC
CDR3: CASSVGQGWVLDNEQFF

D: -
J: TRBJ2-1
size: -
V: TRBV14
DNA: TGTGCCAGTGGAATGGCCTCTACAATGGTTGAGCAGTTCTTC
CDR3: CASGMASTMVEQFF

D: -
J: TRBJ1-1
size: -
V: TRBV6-5
DNA: TGTGCCAGCAGCCTGACAGTTATGAACACTGAAGCTTTCTTT
CDR3: CASSLTVMNTEAFF

D: -
J: TRBJ1-4
size: few
V: TRBV19
DNA: TGTGCCACCACTTTGGGTGAAAAACTGTTTTTT
CDR3: CATTLGEKLFF

D: -
J: TRBJ2-7
size: many
V: TRBV19
DNA: TGTGCCAGTAGTTCGCCTACTTCCTACGAGCAGTACTTC
CDR3: CASSSPTSYEQYF

D: TRBD1
J: TRBJ1-5
size: few
V: TRBV12-3/TRBV12-4
DNA: TGTGCCAGCAGTTTTGGGGACAGGGATCAGCCCCAGCATTTT
CDR3: CASSFGDRDQPQHF

D: TRBD1
J: TRBJ1-1
size: few
V: TRBV20-1
DNA: TGCAGTGCTCTGACAGGGAATAGAGCTTTCTTT
CDR3: CSALTGNRAFF

D: -
J: TRBJ1-3
size: once
V: TRBV9
DNA: TGTGCCAGCAGCCCTCGGACCGGCCAGGGCACTGGAAACACCATATATTTT
CDR3: CASSPRTGQGTGNTIYF

D: TRBD2
J: TRBJ2-7
size: many
V: TRBV4-2
DNA: TGTGCCAGCAGCCAAGATGGCGCGGGGGGATCTACCTCGGAGCAGTACTTC
CDR3: CASSQDGAGGSTSEQYF

D: -
J: TRBJ2-5
size: -
V: TRBV29-1
DNA: TGCAGCGTAGGAGACCTCGGAGAGACCCAGTACTTC
CDR3: CSVGDLGETQYF

D: -
J: TRBJ1-5
size: few
V: TRBV28
DNA: TGTGCCAGCAGTTCCACCTATCAGCCCCAGCATTTT
CDR3: CASSSTYQPQHF

D: -
J: TRBJ2-2
size: -
V: TRBV2
DNA: TGTGCCAGCGCCCGCGAGGCGACCGGGGAGCTGTTTTTT
CDR3: CASAREATGELFF

D: -
J: TRBJ2-1
size: -
V: TRBV9
DNA: TGTGCCAGCAGCCCCGGATTGGATGAGCAGTTCTTC
CDR3: CASSPGLDEQFF

D: TRBD1
J: TRBJ1-4
size: -
V: TRBV7-9
DNA: TGTGCCAGCAGCCTCCGGGACAGTTCTTCTAGTGAAAAACTGTTTTTT
CDR3: CASSLRDSSSSEKLFF

D: TRBD1
J: TRBJ1-1
size: -
V: TRBV15
DNA: TGTGCCACCAGCAGGCTGACAGGGGTTAAGGTCGCTGAAGCTTTCTTT
CDR3: CATSRLTGVKVAEAFF

D: -
J: TRBJ1-5
size: few
V: TRBV7-2
DNA: TGTGCCAGCAGCTTAAAGGGAATGGGCAATCAGCCCCAGCATTTT
CDR3: CASSLKGMGNQPQHF

D: -
J: TRBJ1-6
size: -
V: TRBV19
DNA: TGTGCCAGTAGTCCGCAGGGAACCAATTCACCCCTCCACTTT
CDR3: CASSPQGTNSPLHF

D: -
J: TRBJ1-1
size: few
V: TRBV12-3/TRBV12-4
DNA: TGTGCCAGCAGTTCCCCCCTCGGACGGTTGAACACTGAAGCTTTCTTT
CDR3: CASSSPLGRLNTEAFF

D: -
J: TRBJ2-7
size: -
V: TRBV25-1
DNA: TGTGCCAGCAGTGGTCGTAGCGGCAGGCCCTACGAGCAGTACTTC
CDR3: CASSGRSGRPYEQYF

D: -
J: TRBJ1-2
size: -
V: TRBV5-1
DNA: TGCGCCAGCACCAAAGGTGATCAGGGAGGAGGAGGCTACACCTTC
CDR3: CASTKGDQGGGGYTF

D: TRBD1
J: TRBJ2-7
size: -
V: TRBV15
DNA: TGTGCCACCAGCGGACCGGGACAGGGGCGCGAGCAGTACTTC
CDR3: CATSGPGQGREQYF

D: TRBD1
J: TRBJ2-7
size: many
V: TRBV5-1
DNA: TGCGCCAGCAGCTTAAGGACAGGGGGTCATCACGAGCAGTACTTC
CDR3: CASSLRTGGHHEQYF

D: -
J: TRBJ2-2
size: few
V: TRBV12-3/TRBV12-4
DNA: TGTGCCAGCAGTTTAGCGGGAGGCAGCACCGGGGAGCTGTTTTTT
CDR3: CASSLAGGSTGELFF

D: TRBD2
J: TRBJ2-1
size: few
V: TRBV5-1
DNA: TGCGCCAGCAGCTTGGCCGTAAGCGGGAGCTCCTACAATGAGCAGTTCTTC
CDR3: CASSLAVSGSSYNEQFF

D: TRBD1
J: TRBJ1-2
size: few
V: TRBV12-3/TRBV12-4
DNA: TGTGCCAGCAGTTCTCAGGGGGCGGTCGTATATGGCTACACCTTC
CDR3: CASSSQGAVVYGYTF

D: TRBD1
J: TRBJ2-1
size: -
V: TRBV19
DNA: TGTGCCAGTAATGACCGGGAACAGGGGGGCCATGAGCAGTTCTTC
CDR3: CASNDREQGGHEQFF

D: -
J: TRBJ2-3
size: -
V: TRBV7-9
DNA: TGTGCCAGCAGCTGGGCGTCGGGGCCCATGGAAGATACGCAGTATTTT
CDR3: CASSWASGPMEDTQYF

D: -
J: TRBJ2-7
size: -
V: TRBV6-2/TRBV6-3
DNA: TGTGCCAGCAGACCTGCCCGGGACAACCACAAGTACGAGCAGTACTTC
CDR3: CASRPARDNHKYEQYF

D: -
J: TRBJ2-5
size: -
V: TRBV20-1
DNA: TGCAGTGCTAGAGGGTTGGGAGAGACCCAGTACTTC
CDR3: CSARGLGETQYF